Listed below are T cell receptor beta chains from one sample, sequenced in a study of patients and donors after allogeneic stem cell transplantation. A single record per CDR3 protein comes from TCRdb applying MiXCR to the RT-PCR reads. The table shows about 40,000 distinct CDR3 sequences, with more than 30% occurring only once. The sequenced material came from blood, either unsorted or a sorted T cell fraction (not recorded which). The receptor set was obtained from a human donor who was either an allogeneic HSCT recipient or a stem cell or donor lymphocyte infusion donor (not recorded which). It is not recorded whose cells these are; they may come from a transplant donor. The CDR3 runs from the conserved cysteine through the conserved F or W. The order of the fields is CDR3 protein, CDR3 DNA, J gene, D gene, V gene, clone size, CDR3 length. A D gene is named only where the DNA matches it firmly. Size is omitted from some rows. Given values are once, few, many or a class for expanded clones.

CASSQESPGPYTGELFF,TGCGCCAGCAGCCAAGAGTCTCCGGGACCTTACACCGGGGAGCTGTTTTTT,TRBJ2-2,-,TRBV4-3,-,17
CAILTAEAFF,TGTGCCATCCTAACAGCTGAAGCTTTCTTT,TRBJ1-1,-,TRBV2,-,10
CASSLAPRLGYEQYF,TGTGCCAGCAGCTTAGCTCCCCGACTCGGCTACGAGCAGTACTTC,TRBJ2-7,-,TRBV11-2,-,15
CSVPGTGVPGANVLTF,TGCAGCGTTCCCGGGACAGGGGTTCCTGGGGCCAACGTCCTGACTTTC,TRBJ2-6,TRBD1,TRBV29-1,-,16
CASSYRGSSYEQYF,TGTGCCAGCAGTTACAGGGGAAGCTCCTACGAGCAGTACTTC,TRBJ2-7,-,TRBV6-5,-,14
CASSLAYAGGQETQYF,TGTGCCAGCAGCTTAGCGTACGCGGGAGGCCAAGAGACCCAGTACTTC,TRBJ2-5,TRBD2,TRBV7-2,-,16
CASSFSSGRAFNNEQFF,TGTGCCAGCAGTTTCAGTAGCGGGAGGGCCTTTAACAATGAGCAGTTCTTC,TRBJ2-1,TRBD2,TRBV12-3/TRBV12-4,-,17
CASSFGSGNTIYF,TGTGCCAGCAGCTTCGGGTCTGGAAACACCATATATTTT,TRBJ1-3,-,TRBV28,few,13
CASATANTGELFF,TGTGCCAGCGCGACGGCGAACACCGGGGAGCTGTTTTTT,TRBJ2-2,-,TRBV28,-,13
CASSPRGGRAYNEQFF,TGTGCCAGCAGCCCCCGCGGCGGGAGGGCCTACAATGAGCAGTTCTTC,TRBJ2-1,TRBD2,TRBV4-2,-,16
CSVTPLAHDEQYF,TGCAGCGTAACTCCCCTAGCCCACGACGAGCAGTACTTC,TRBJ2-7,-,TRBV29-1,few,13
CASSQKLPGQGSGERFF,TGTGCCAGCAGCCAAAAACTCCCGGGACAGGGGTCCGGGGAGCGGTTTTTT,TRBJ2-2,TRBD1,TRBV14,-,17
CASSFPGQGGSPLHF,TGTGCCAGCAGCTTTCCGGGACAGGGGGGTTCACCCCTCCACTTT,TRBJ1-6,TRBD1,TRBV7-2,few,15
CASSDTSGTYNEQFF,TGTGCCAGCAGCGACACTAGCGGAACCTACAATGAGCAGTTCTTC,TRBJ2-1,TRBD2,TRBV9,few,15
CASSPTGVIYSGNTIYF,TGTGCCAGCAGCCCAACCGGGGTCATCTACTCTGGAAACACCATATATTTT,TRBJ1-3,-,TRBV7-6,-,17
CAAASPRSYNEQFF,TGTGCCGCAGCTTCACCCCGCTCCTACAATGAGCAGTTCTTC,TRBJ2-1,-,TRBV11-2,-,14
CASSLSLTDTQYF,TGTGCCAGCAGCTTAAGTCTCACAGATACGCAGTATTTT,TRBJ2-3,-,TRBV7-3,-,13
CASGPNGYTF,TGTGCCAGCGGGCCGAACGGCTACACCTTC,TRBJ1-2,-,TRBV9,many,10
CASSRLAGETGELFF,TGTGCCAGCAGTCGACTAGCGGGGGAAACCGGGGAGCTGTTTTTT,TRBJ2-2,TRBD2,TRBV14,-,15
CSALGNTIYF,TGCAGTGCGTTAGGAAACACCATATATTTT,TRBJ1-3,-,TRBV20-1,-,10
CASSVGDRGSIEQYF,TGTGCCAGCAGCGTGGGTGACCGCGGGAGTATCGAGCAGTACTTC,TRBJ2-7,TRBD2,TRBV9,few,15
CASTLRVIQQSTEAFF,TGTGCCAGCACCTTGCGTGTTATTCAGCAAAGCACTGAAGCTTTCTTT,TRBJ1-1,-,TRBV7-9,few,16
CASSLGGGYGYTF,TGTGCCAGCAGCTTAGGGGGCGGCTATGGCTACACCTTC,TRBJ1-2,TRBD1,TRBV5-6,few,13
CASRQQVSLNTGELFF,TGTGCCAGCAGGCAACAGGTCAGCCTGAACACCGGGGAGCTGTTTTTT,TRBJ2-2,-,TRBV12-3/TRBV12-4,many,16
CASMTGVRQYF,TGTGCCAGCATGACGGGAGTACGACAGTACTTC,TRBJ2-7,-,TRBV2,few,11
CASIGEGGANTEAFF,TGTGCCAGCATCGGGGAGGGTGGGGCGAACACTGAAGCTTTCTTT,TRBJ1-1,-,TRBV27,many,15
CASSIGTGGNQPQHF,TGCGCCAGCAGCATAGGGACAGGGGGCAATCAGCCCCAGCATTTT,TRBJ1-5,TRBD1,TRBV5-1,many,15
CASSPATYNEQFF,TGTGCCAGTAGTCCGGCCACCTACAATGAGCAGTTCTTC,TRBJ2-1,-,TRBV19,few,13
CASSPSAGGTQYF,TGCGCCAGCAGCCCCAGCGCGGGGGGTACGCAGTATTTT,TRBJ2-3,TRBD2,TRBV5-1,-,13
CSARTGGTNEKLFF,TGCAGTGCTAGGACAGGGGGAACTAATGAAAAACTGTTTTTT,TRBJ1-4,TRBD1,TRBV20-1,-,14
CASSWDHISTQYF,TGTGCCAGCAGTTGGGACCATATTTCTACGCAGTATTTT,TRBJ2-3,-,TRBV6-2/TRBV6-3,-,13
CASSTSPTSPPLRGYTF,TGTGCCAGCAGTACCTCTCCCACGTCCCCACCTCTCCGGGGCTACACCTTC,TRBJ1-2,-,TRBV12-3/TRBV12-4,few,17
CSVAGLLNTEAFF,TGCAGCGTTGCTGGGCTGTTGAACACTGAAGCTTTCTTT,TRBJ1-1,-,TRBV29-1,many,13
CASSSTVDTEAFF,TGTGCCAGCAGCTCGACAGTGGACACTGAAGCTTTCTTT,TRBJ1-1,-,TRBV7-2,few,13
CSASSGLAGTNTIADTQYF,TGCAGTGCTAGTTCGGGACTAGCGGGCACAAACACTATCGCAGATACGCAGTATTTT,TRBJ2-3,TRBD2,TRBV20-1,-,19
CASSAQGAPAEAFF,TGTGCCAGCAGTGCACAGGGGGCGCCGGCTGAAGCTTTCTTT,TRBJ1-1,TRBD1,TRBV27,-,14
CASSQVRVRETQYF,TGTGCCAGCAGCCAAGTACGGGTCAGGGAGACCCAGTACTTC,TRBJ2-5,-,TRBV3-1,few,14
CASASSPGRNQPQHF,TGTGCTAGTGCCTCAAGTCCAGGGCGGAATCAGCCCCAGCATTTT,TRBJ1-5,-,TRBV12-5,few,15
CSVEERTANEKLFF,TGCAGCGTTGAAGAAAGGACAGCTAATGAAAAACTGTTTTTT,TRBJ1-4,-,TRBV29-1,-,14
CAISDPGQGLLSYEQYF,TGTGCCATCAGTGACCCAGGACAGGGGCTACTCTCCTACGAGCAGTACTTC,TRBJ2-7,TRBD1,TRBV10-3,-,17
CASSRPMGKGEQYF,TGCGCCAGCAGCCGCCCTATGGGGAAAGGCGAGCAGTACTTC,TRBJ2-7,-,TRBV4-1,-,14
CSGSTGAYGYTF,TGCAGCGGGTCAACAGGGGCCTATGGCTACACCTTC,TRBJ1-2,TRBD1,TRBV29-1,few,12
CASSRKGTGGSQPQHF,TGTGCCAGCAGCCGTAAAGGGACAGGGGGCTCTCAGCCCCAGCATTTT,TRBJ1-5,TRBD1,TRBV28,few,16
CASSLTGATPHVLTF,TGTGCCAGCAGTTTAACGGGGGCGACCCCCCACGTCCTGACTTTC,TRBJ2-6,-,TRBV28,-,15
CASSPYGRGTSRTDTQYF,TGTGCCAGCAGCCCGTACGGGAGGGGGACTTCCCGCACAGATACGCAGTATTTT,TRBJ2-3,TRBD2,TRBV7-2,-,18
CSARDRLVASTDTQYF,TGCAGTGCTAGAGATCGACTAGTGGCCAGCACAGATACGCAGTATTTT,TRBJ2-3,-,TRBV20-1,many,16
CASSYARGSYEQYF,TGTGCCAGCAGTTACGCTCGGGGCTCCTACGAGCAGTACTTC,TRBJ2-7,-,TRBV6-5,-,14
CASSPGTGFQETQYF,TGTGCCAGCAGCCCCGGGACAGGCTTCCAAGAGACCCAGTACTTC,TRBJ2-5,TRBD1,TRBV6-2/TRBV6-3,-,15
CASSGLGEQYF,TGTGCCAGCAGCGGCCTGGGCGAGCAGTACTTC,TRBJ2-7,-,TRBV7-9,-,11
CASSSTKQPQHF,TGTGCCAGCAGTTCCACAAAGCAGCCCCAGCATTTT,TRBJ1-5,-,TRBV27,few,12
CASSPDVGYTF,TGTGCCAGCAGCCCTGACGTTGGCTACACCTTC,TRBJ1-2,-,TRBV7-9,many,11
CASSQEAHRGSSPLHF,TGCGCCAGCAGCCAAGAGGCGCACAGGGGATCTTCACCCCTCCACTTT,TRBJ1-6,TRBD1,TRBV4-3,few,16
CASSRFSEAFF,TGTGCCAGCAGCAGGTTTTCTGAAGCTTTCTTT,TRBJ1-1,-,TRBV6-2/TRBV6-3,few,11
CAISEWRDATDTQYF,TGTGCCATCAGTGAGTGGCGGGACGCCACAGATACGCAGTATTTT,TRBJ2-3,-,TRBV10-3,few,15
CASAIGGTDTQYF,TGTGCTAGTGCTATAGGGGGCACAGATACGCAGTATTTT,TRBJ2-3,-,TRBV12-5,-,13
CSARPRDGNTEAFF,TGCAGTGCTAGGCCCCGGGACGGAAACACTGAAGCTTTCTTT,TRBJ1-1,-,TRBV20-1,-,14
CASSPRVQGKGYTF,TGTGCCAGCAGCCCCAGGGTGCAGGGGAAGGGCTACACCTTC,TRBJ1-2,-,TRBV3-1,few,14
CASSYYTGLGWEKLFF,TGTGCCAGCAGTTACTATACGGGCCTAGGATGGGAAAAACTGTTTTTT,TRBJ1-4,-,TRBV6-5,-,16
CASSLSPGVGAFF,TGTGCCAGCAGTTTATCCCCGGGGGTGGGTGCTTTCTTT,TRBJ1-1,-,TRBV27,few,13
CASSLAGTGRRTNEKLFF,TGCGCCAGCAGCTTGGCAGGGACAGGGCGGAGGACTAATGAAAAACTGTTTTTT,TRBJ1-4,TRBD1,TRBV5-1,-,18